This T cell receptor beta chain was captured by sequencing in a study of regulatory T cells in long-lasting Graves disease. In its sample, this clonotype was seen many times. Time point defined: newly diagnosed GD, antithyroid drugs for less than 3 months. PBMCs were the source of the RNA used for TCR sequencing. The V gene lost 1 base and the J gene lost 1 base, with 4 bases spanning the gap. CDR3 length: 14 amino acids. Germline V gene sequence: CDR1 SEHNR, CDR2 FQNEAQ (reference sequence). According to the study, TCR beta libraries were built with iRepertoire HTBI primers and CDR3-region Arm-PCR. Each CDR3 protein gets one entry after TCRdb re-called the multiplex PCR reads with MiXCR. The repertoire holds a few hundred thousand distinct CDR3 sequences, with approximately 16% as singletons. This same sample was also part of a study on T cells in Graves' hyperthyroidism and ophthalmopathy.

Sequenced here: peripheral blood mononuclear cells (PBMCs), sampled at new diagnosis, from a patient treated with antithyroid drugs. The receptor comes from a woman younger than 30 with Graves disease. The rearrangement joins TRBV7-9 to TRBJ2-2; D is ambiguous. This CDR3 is CASSLVGNTGELFF. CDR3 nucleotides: TGTGCCAGCAGCTTAGTTGGGAACACCGGGGAGCTGTTTTTT.